This T cell receptor beta chain appears in the sequencing data of a study of blood T cell repertoires in COVID-19. Data came from immunoSEQ multiplex PCR; TCRdb stores just in-frame clones and leaves some out. Among some 180,000 clones listed, roughly 79% were seen once. The sequenced sample was peripheral blood. The clonotype comes from a middle-aged woman with COVID-19, enrolled during active disease.

CDR3 sequence (DNA): TGTGCCAGCAGTTCGTCGACTAGCGGGGGGGAAGAGACCCAGTACTTC. This gives the protein CASSSSTSGGEETQYF. V gene TRBV27 combines with J gene TRBJ2-5; 14 bases align to TRBD2. The germline V gene has CDR1 MNHEY and CDR2 SMNVEV (reference sequence). Losses at the gene ends were 4 bases for V and 3 bases for J; bases not matched to a gene: 4. This CDR3 is 16 amino acids long.